These T cell receptor beta chains were read from a single sample in a study of sequential checkpoint blockade in melanoma. The data were produced by immunoSEQ multiplex PCR, yet TCRdb's version contains in-frame clones alone and is incomplete. Of about 20,000 clones in the sample, roughly 76% are singletons; the top ten hold 25% to 35%. This specimen consisted of CD8+ T cells sorted from blood (inferred from file names), obtained from a patient given nivolumab and ipilimumab in sequence. The receptors shown here come from a human donor with melanoma. CDR3s include the opening cysteine and the closing phenylalanine or tryptophan. D genes are given only for firm matches. The listing skips clone size in some rows; elsewhere it reads once, few, many or a size class.

v_call: TRBV5-6; j_call: TRBJ1-2; d_call: -; clone_size: -; cdr3_nt: TGTGCCAGCAGCTTGGTAACGGCGGCGGGCTACACCTTC; cdr3_aa: CASSLVTAAGYTF
v_call: TRBV5-1; j_call: TRBJ2-7; d_call: -; clone_size: -; cdr3_nt: TGCGCCAGCAGCTTGCAGGGTTCCGCCTACGAGCAGTACTTC; cdr3_aa: CASSLQGSAYEQYF
v_call: TRBV9; j_call: TRBJ2-7; d_call: -; clone_size: -; cdr3_nt: TGTGCCAGCAGCGTAGGTAGTTCCCACGAGCAGTACTTC; cdr3_aa: CASSVGSSHEQYF
v_call: TRBV13; j_call: TRBJ2-7; d_call: TRBD1; clone_size: -; cdr3_nt: TGTGCCAGCAGCAAAACAGGGGGCGCCGCCTACGAGCAGTACTTC; cdr3_aa: CASSKTGGAAYEQYF
v_call: TRBV6-6; j_call: TRBJ2-3; d_call: -; clone_size: -; cdr3_nt: TGTGCCAGCACCGAGAGATCAGATACGCAGTATTTT; cdr3_aa: CASTERSDTQYF
v_call: TRBV6-6; j_call: TRBJ2-7; d_call: -; clone_size: -; cdr3_nt: TGTGCCAGCAGTTACGGCTCAACCGAGCAGTACTTC; cdr3_aa: CASSYGSTEQYF
v_call: TRBV6-1; j_call: TRBJ2-7; d_call: TRBD1; clone_size: -; cdr3_nt: TGTGCCAGCAGAGATTCGACAGGGGCACCTTACGAGCAGTACTTC; cdr3_aa: CASRDSTGAPYEQYF
v_call: TRBV7-9; j_call: TRBJ1-2; d_call: -; clone_size: -; cdr3_nt: TGTGCCAGCAGCTTAGGGACAGATTCTAACTATGGCTACACCTTC; cdr3_aa: CASSLGTDSNYGYTF
v_call: TRBV27; j_call: TRBJ2-3; d_call: -; clone_size: -; cdr3_nt: TGTGCCAGCAGTTTAGCGGCCCGGAGCCAAGATACGCAGTATTTT; cdr3_aa: CASSLAARSQDTQYF
v_call: TRBV27; j_call: TRBJ1-6; d_call: -; clone_size: -; cdr3_nt: TGTGCCAGCAGCAGGGGCACCCGGTATAATTCACCCCTCCACTTT; cdr3_aa: CASSRGTRYNSPLHF
v_call: TRBV5-4; j_call: TRBJ2-7; d_call: -; clone_size: -; cdr3_nt: TGTGCCAGCAGCTTGTCGGCAGGGGTAGTCGAGCAGTACTTC; cdr3_aa: CASSLSAGVVEQYF
v_call: TRBV2; j_call: TRBJ2-2; d_call: TRBD1; clone_size: once; cdr3_nt: TGTGCCAGCAATATCCGGACAGGGGAGGGCACCGGGGAGCTGTTTTTT; cdr3_aa: CASNIRTGEGTGELFF
v_call: TRBV13; j_call: TRBJ2-5; d_call: -; clone_size: -; cdr3_nt: TGTGCCAGCACACCCCCCCTCGAGGCGCGCGAGACCCAGTACTTC; cdr3_aa: CASTPPLEARETQYF
v_call: TRBV28; j_call: TRBJ2-3; d_call: TRBD2; clone_size: -; cdr3_nt: TGTGCCAGCAGTGAGACTAGCGCCGCAGATACGCAGTATTTT; cdr3_aa: CASSETSAADTQYF
v_call: TRBV28; j_call: TRBJ1-1; d_call: -; clone_size: few; cdr3_nt: TGTGCCAGCAGTTTATATGAGGGCTCGAACACTGAAGCTTTCTTT; cdr3_aa: CASSLYEGSNTEAFF
v_call: TRBV15; j_call: TRBJ2-2; d_call: -; clone_size: -; cdr3_nt: TGTGCCACCAGCAGAGATCCACTGTCCGCGAACACCGGGGAGCTGTTTTTT; cdr3_aa: CATSRDPLSANTGELFF
v_call: TRBV29-1; j_call: TRBJ2-6; d_call: TRBD2; clone_size: -; cdr3_nt: TGCAGCGTCGAAGGACTAGCCTCTGGGGCCAACGTCCTGACTTTC; cdr3_aa: CSVEGLASGANVLTF
v_call: TRBV29-1; j_call: TRBJ2-1; d_call: TRBD2; clone_size: once; cdr3_nt: TGCAGCGTTCAGGCGACGGGAGGCGGTGAGCAGTTCTTC; cdr3_aa: CSVQATGGGEQFF
v_call: TRBV5-1; j_call: TRBJ1-1; d_call: -; clone_size: -; cdr3_nt: TGCGCCATCCCCATATACATGAACACTGAAGCTTTCTTT; cdr3_aa: CAIPIYMNTEAFF
v_call: TRBV11-2; j_call: TRBJ2-7; d_call: TRBD2; clone_size: -; cdr3_nt: TGTGCCAGCAGCTTCGGGAGGGAGCAGTACTTC; cdr3_aa: CASSFGREQYF
v_call: TRBV5-1; j_call: TRBJ1-1; d_call: -; clone_size: -; cdr3_nt: TGCGCCAGCAGCGCGGGTTACACTGAAGCTTTCTTT; cdr3_aa: CASSAGYTEAFF
v_call: TRBV28; j_call: TRBJ2-7; d_call: TRBD2; clone_size: -; cdr3_nt: TGTGCCAGCAGGGGGACTAGCGGTAGCTCCTACGAGCAGTACTTC; cdr3_aa: CASRGTSGSSYEQYF
v_call: TRBV10-3; j_call: TRBJ2-7; d_call: TRBD1; clone_size: -; cdr3_nt: TGTGCCATCAGGGAACCGGGACAGAGCTCCTACGAGCAGTACTTC; cdr3_aa: CAIREPGQSSYEQYF
v_call: TRBV28; j_call: TRBJ1-4; d_call: -; clone_size: few; cdr3_nt: TGTGCCAGCAGTTTATTCGGGGAAAAACTGTTTTTT; cdr3_aa: CASSLFGEKLFF
v_call: TRBV4-3; j_call: TRBJ2-1; d_call: -; clone_size: -; cdr3_nt: TGCGCCAGCAGCCAAGATCTGCCAGCCGGGGGGCAGTTCTTC; cdr3_aa: CASSQDLPAGGQFF
v_call: TRBV27; j_call: TRBJ1-4; d_call: TRBD1; clone_size: -; cdr3_nt: TGTGCCAGCAGCCGGACAGGGGGAAATGAAAAACTGTTTTTT; cdr3_aa: CASSRTGGNEKLFF
v_call: TRBV27; j_call: TRBJ2-7; d_call: -; clone_size: -; cdr3_nt: TGTGCCAGCAGTCCACACGACTCTCCCCCCTACGAGCAGTACTTC; cdr3_aa: CASSPHDSPPYEQYF
v_call: TRBV7-9; j_call: TRBJ2-7; d_call: TRBD1; clone_size: -; cdr3_nt: TGTGCCAGCAGCCCAGGACAGGGGGCGAACCCCTACGAGCAGTACTTC; cdr3_aa: CASSPGQGANPYEQYF
v_call: TRBV27; j_call: TRBJ2-7; d_call: TRBD1; clone_size: few; cdr3_nt: TGTGCCAGCAGTTCCCGACAGGGACCTACTACCTACGAGCAGTACTTC; cdr3_aa: CASSSRQGPTTYEQYF
v_call: TRBV27; j_call: TRBJ1-2; d_call: -; clone_size: -; cdr3_nt: TGTGCCAGCAGCCGGACAGCTAACTATGGCTACACCTTC; cdr3_aa: CASSRTANYGYTF
v_call: TRBV5-6; j_call: TRBJ2-7; d_call: TRBD1; clone_size: -; cdr3_nt: TGTGCCAGCAGCACTAAGACAGGGGTTAGCTACGAGCAGTACTTC; cdr3_aa: CASSTKTGVSYEQYF
v_call: TRBV27; j_call: TRBJ2-7; d_call: -; clone_size: -; cdr3_nt: TGTGCCAGCAGCTACGCACAGGGCCACGAGCAGTACTTC; cdr3_aa: CASSYAQGHEQYF
v_call: TRBV11-2; j_call: TRBJ1-5; d_call: -; clone_size: -; cdr3_nt: TGTGCCAGCAGCTGCCCGGACACGTATAGCAATCAGCCCCAGCATTTT; cdr3_aa: CASSCPDTYSNQPQHF
v_call: TRBV6-1; j_call: TRBJ2-7; d_call: TRBD2; clone_size: few; cdr3_nt: TGTGCCAGCACCACGCGGGGGGCGGGGGTCTACGAGCAGTACTTC; cdr3_aa: CASTTRGAGVYEQYF
v_call: TRBV19; j_call: TRBJ2-2; d_call: TRBD1; clone_size: -; cdr3_nt: TGTGCCAGTAGTATGGGGACAGGGGTAGGGGAGCTGTTTTTT; cdr3_aa: CASSMGTGVGELFF
v_call: TRBV4-3; j_call: TRBJ2-1; d_call: -; clone_size: -; cdr3_nt: TGCGCCAGCAGCCCCGACGTCGGTAGCGAGACCTACAATGAGCAGTTCTTC; cdr3_aa: CASSPDVGSETYNEQFF
v_call: TRBV19; j_call: TRBJ2-1; d_call: -; clone_size: -; cdr3_nt: TGTGCCAGTAGGGAGAGGTACAATGAGCAGTTCTTC; cdr3_aa: CASRERYNEQFF
v_call: TRBV9; j_call: TRBJ1-5; d_call: -; clone_size: -; cdr3_nt: TGTGCCAGCAGCGTAGGAATGTTCGGGAATCAGCCCCAGCATTTT; cdr3_aa: CASSVGMFGNQPQHF
v_call: TRBV13; j_call: TRBJ1-4; d_call: TRBD1; clone_size: -; cdr3_nt: TGTGCCAGCAGCGGACAGGCCCATGAAAAACTGTTTTTT; cdr3_aa: CASSGQAHEKLFF
v_call: TRBV9; j_call: TRBJ2-3; d_call: -; clone_size: -; cdr3_nt: TGTGCCAGCAGCCCCAACCCCAGGGGAACAGATACGCAGTATTTT; cdr3_aa: CASSPNPRGTDTQYF
v_call: TRBV5-1; j_call: TRBJ2-3; d_call: TRBD1; clone_size: -; cdr3_nt: TGCGCCAGCAGCTTGGCCTATATGACAGGGGTCGCAGATACGCAGTATTTT; cdr3_aa: CASSLAYMTGVADTQYF
v_call: TRBV25-1; j_call: TRBJ1-2; d_call: TRBD1; clone_size: -; cdr3_nt: TGTGCCAGCAAAGGACAGGGTCTTAACTATGGCTACACCTTC; cdr3_aa: CASKGQGLNYGYTF
v_call: TRBV5-1; j_call: TRBJ1-1; d_call: -; clone_size: -; cdr3_nt: TGCGCCAGCAGCTTGGGGCAAACTGAAGCTTTCTTT; cdr3_aa: CASSLGQTEAFF
v_call: TRBV5-4; j_call: TRBJ2-7; d_call: TRBD2; clone_size: -; cdr3_nt: TGTGCCAGCAGCGAAGGGACTAGTCAGGTCTACGAGCAGTACTTC; cdr3_aa: CASSEGTSQVYEQYF
v_call: TRBV6-5; j_call: TRBJ2-2; d_call: TRBD1; clone_size: few; cdr3_nt: TGTGCCAGCAGTTTGGGGACAGGGACCGGGGAGCTGTTTTTT; cdr3_aa: CASSLGTGTGELFF
v_call: TRBV27; j_call: TRBJ2-7; d_call: TRBD1; clone_size: -; cdr3_nt: TGTGCCAGCAGTGCAACCGGGACAGGGGCCTGGGAGCAGTACTTC; cdr3_aa: CASSATGTGAWEQYF
v_call: TRBV7-9; j_call: TRBJ1-2; d_call: -; clone_size: few; cdr3_nt: TGTGCCAGCAGCTTATATCGGGATGGCTACACCTTC; cdr3_aa: CASSLYRDGYTF
v_call: TRBV11-2; j_call: TRBJ1-6; d_call: -; clone_size: -; cdr3_nt: TGTGCCAGCAGCTTTGGGAGGGGGTTAATTCCCCTCCACTTT; cdr3_aa: CASSFGRGLIPLHF
v_call: TRBV7-9; j_call: TRBJ2-1; d_call: -; clone_size: medium-sized; cdr3_nt: TGTGCCAGCAGCTTAGAGGAGGAGCAGTTCTTC; cdr3_aa: CASSLEEEQFF
v_call: TRBV30; j_call: TRBJ2-1; d_call: TRBD1; clone_size: -; cdr3_nt: TGTGCCTGGAGTCCGACAGGGCGTAGTGAGCAGTTCTTC; cdr3_aa: CAWSPTGRSEQFF
v_call: TRBV28; j_call: TRBJ2-1; d_call: -; clone_size: -; cdr3_nt: TGTGCCAGCAGTTTATCCCCAGGGGGGAATGAGCAGTTCTTC; cdr3_aa: CASSLSPGGNEQFF
v_call: TRBV11-3; j_call: TRBJ2-7; d_call: TRBD1; clone_size: -; cdr3_nt: TGTGCCAGCAGCCAAGCTGCTGACAGGGACCACGAGCAGTACTTC; cdr3_aa: CASSQAADRDHEQYF
v_call: TRBV6-6; j_call: TRBJ2-3; d_call: -; clone_size: -; cdr3_nt: TGTGCCAGCACGGCGGTAACTAGCACAGATACGCAGTATTTT; cdr3_aa: CASTAVTSTDTQYF
v_call: TRBV4-1; j_call: TRBJ1-1; d_call: TRBD1; clone_size: -; cdr3_nt: TGCGCCAGCAGCCCTACGGGACAGGGGGCTCTGAACACTGAAGCTTTCTTT; cdr3_aa: CASSPTGQGALNTEAFF
v_call: TRBV27; j_call: TRBJ2-7; d_call: -; clone_size: -; cdr3_nt: TGTGCCAGCAGTCCTCGTTCCCCCAACTACGAGCAGTACTTC; cdr3_aa: CASSPRSPNYEQYF
v_call: TRBV6-1; j_call: TRBJ2-7; d_call: -; clone_size: -; cdr3_nt: TGTGCCAGCAGCGAATACTACGAGCAGTACTTC; cdr3_aa: CASSEYYEQYF
v_call: TRBV19; j_call: TRBJ1-1; d_call: -; clone_size: -; cdr3_nt: TGTGCCAGTAGTATGTGGGGGGTCCTCATGAACACTGAAGCTTTCTTT; cdr3_aa: CASSMWGVLMNTEAFF
v_call: TRBV7-2; j_call: TRBJ2-7; d_call: TRBD2; clone_size: once; cdr3_nt: TGTGCCAGCAGCCGGCGGTCAGCGGGGGGTTCCTACGAGCAGTACTTC; cdr3_aa: CASSRRSAGGSYEQYF
v_call: TRBV7-7; j_call: TRBJ2-7; d_call: -; clone_size: -; cdr3_nt: TGTGCTAGCAGCTTAGGAGCAGGCCCGGGATACGAGCAGTACTTC; cdr3_aa: CASSLGAGPGYEQYF